This T cell receptor (beta chain) was profiled in a study of blood T cell repertoires in COVID-19. About the research overall: Samples representing acute and convalescent COVID-19 were sourced from the United States, Italy and Spain. Sources were T cells, B-cell-depleted T cells, or PBMCs; the material itself was cDNA or gDNA.

In germline, CDR1 is WNHNN, CDR2 SYGVQD (reference sequence). Trimming cost V 9 bases and J 5 bases; bases outside gene matches: 8. The CDR3 loop spans 13 amino acids. Authors' data handling: Reference gene primers were amplified, and this amplification served to estimate nucleated cell counts. Profiling relied on immunoSEQ multiplex PCR, and the TCRdb table lists in-frame clones only, not all of them. Clone size and V and J calls were adopted from that table, with D and trimming inferred from the DNA. The sample records roughly 300,000 clones, 80% to 85% being singletons. The sequence derives from an older woman with active or convalescent COVID-19. The chain recombines TRBV10-1 with TRBJ2-7; TRBD1 aligns across 9 bases. The sequenced sample was peripheral blood. CDR3 nucleotides: TGCGCCAGTTCTCCGGGACAGGGTCACGAGCAGTACTTC. This encodes CASSPGQGHEQYF.